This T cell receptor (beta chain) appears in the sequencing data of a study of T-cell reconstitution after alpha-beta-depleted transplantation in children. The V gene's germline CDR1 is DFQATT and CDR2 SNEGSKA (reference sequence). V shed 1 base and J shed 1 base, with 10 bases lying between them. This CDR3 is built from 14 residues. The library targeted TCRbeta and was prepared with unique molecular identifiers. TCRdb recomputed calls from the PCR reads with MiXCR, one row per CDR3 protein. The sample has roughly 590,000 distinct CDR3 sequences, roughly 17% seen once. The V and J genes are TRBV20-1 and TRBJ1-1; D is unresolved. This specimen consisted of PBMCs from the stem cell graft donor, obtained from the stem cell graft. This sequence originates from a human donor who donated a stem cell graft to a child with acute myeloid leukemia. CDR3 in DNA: TGCAGTGCTAGAGTCGCGGGCACGAACACTGAAGCTTTCTTT. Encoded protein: CSARVAGTNTEAFF.